This TCR beta chain was retrieved from a study of cytomegalovirus exposure and HLA in healthy donors. Study-wide findings and caveats: Earlier analysis found most TCR beta V segments productive about 87% or about 30% of the time. TRBV6-2, TRBV6-3 and some other V segments were excluded as indistinguishable.

The ends were cut back, 4 bases at V and 0 bases at J, with 18 bases in the middle. Per germline, CDR1 SGHRS and CDR2 YFSETQ. The CDR3 has 17 amino acids. This clone has more than one count but fewer than ten. Its antigen is undetermined. 13 Jbeta primers and 60 Vbeta primers were used for the PCR. In the study's own analysis: An analysis performed later counted around 80 million unique TCR beta chains (approximately 11 million of them shared). This table comes from immunoSEQ multiplex PCR, and its TCRdb copy is limited to in-frame clones, with some not included. V and J calls and clone size come straight from that table; D and trimming were deduced from the DNA. The table has under 200,000 clones, 70% to 80% seen once.

The receptor was derived from a man aged 55 to 70 in good health and CMV-seronegative. The sample consisted of PBMCs. This chain links TRBV5-1 with TRBJ2-3, with D possibly being TRBD2 (6 bases). CDR3 residues: CASSRGGGLGSTDTQYF. In nucleotides, the CDR3 is TGCGCCAGCAGCCGGGGAGGAGGGTTGGGTAGCACAGATACGCAGTATTTT.